This T cell receptor (beta chain) appears in the sequencing data of a study of glioma-infiltrating T cells. Findings of the study overall: Non-neoplastic patients had below-expected tissue-blood divergence, while all gliomas exceeded expectation. Only very few CDR3 sequences appeared in both tissue and blood.

The iRepertoire nested amplicon-rescue multiplex PCR amplified TCR alpha and beta CDR3s from RNA. One-step reverse transcription and amplification started from about 100-400 ng of tissue mRNA or PBMC total RNA. Each CDR3 protein is one row after TCRdb ran MiXCR on the multiplex PCR reads. The table lists approximately 100,000 distinct CDR3 sequences, 20% to 30% of them singletons. Trimming removed 4 bases at V and 4 bases at J, with 14 bases between. Germline V gene data show CDR1 as SQVTM and CDR2 as ANQGSEA. The CDR3 runs to 14 residues. Comments on this clonotype: Its antigen is unidentified.

This clonotype was obtained from a human donor with low-grade glioma or glioblastoma, undergoing nonglioma brain surgery, or in good health (not recorded which). The rearrangement joins TRBV29-1 to TRBJ1-5; D uncertain. The source material was glioma tissue, nonneoplastic brain tissue, or PBMCs (not recorded which). Here the CDR3 DNA reads TGCAGCGTTGTCTGGTCTTCTGGAAATCAGCCCCAGCATTTT. It translates to CSVVWSSGNQPQHF.